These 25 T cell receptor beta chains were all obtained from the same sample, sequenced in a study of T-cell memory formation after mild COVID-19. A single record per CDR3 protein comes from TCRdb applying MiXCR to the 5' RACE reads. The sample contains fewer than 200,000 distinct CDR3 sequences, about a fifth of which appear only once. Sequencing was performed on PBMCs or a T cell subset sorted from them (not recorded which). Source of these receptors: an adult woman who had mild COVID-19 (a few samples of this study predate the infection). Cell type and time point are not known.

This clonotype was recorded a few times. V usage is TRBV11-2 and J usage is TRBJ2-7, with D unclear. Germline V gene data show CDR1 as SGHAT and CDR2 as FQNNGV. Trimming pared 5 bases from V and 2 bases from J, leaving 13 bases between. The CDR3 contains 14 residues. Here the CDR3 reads CASSRPIATYEQYF. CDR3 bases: TGTGCCAGCAGCCGTCCTATAGCTACCTACGAGCAGTACTTC.

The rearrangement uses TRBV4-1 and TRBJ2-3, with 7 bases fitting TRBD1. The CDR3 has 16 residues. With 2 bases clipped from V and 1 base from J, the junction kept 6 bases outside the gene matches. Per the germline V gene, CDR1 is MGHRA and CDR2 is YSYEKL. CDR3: CASSQIGTDRTDTQYF. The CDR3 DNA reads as TGCGCCAGCAGCCAAATAGGGACAGACCGCACAGATACGCAGTATTTT.

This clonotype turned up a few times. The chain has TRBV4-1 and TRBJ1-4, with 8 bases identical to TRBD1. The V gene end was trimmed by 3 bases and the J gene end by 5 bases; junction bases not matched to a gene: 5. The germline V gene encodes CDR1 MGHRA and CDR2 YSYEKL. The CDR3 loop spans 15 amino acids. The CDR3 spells CASSHRGQENEKLFF. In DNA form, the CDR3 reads TGCGCCAGCAGCCACCGGGGACAGGAGAATGAAAAACTGTTTTTT.

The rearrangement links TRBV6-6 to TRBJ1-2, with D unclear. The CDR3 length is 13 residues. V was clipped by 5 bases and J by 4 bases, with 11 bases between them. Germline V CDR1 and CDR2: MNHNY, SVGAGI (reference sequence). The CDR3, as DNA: TGTGCCAGCAGTCCCAGCGAAACCTATGGCTACACCTTC. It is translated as CASSPSETYGYTF.

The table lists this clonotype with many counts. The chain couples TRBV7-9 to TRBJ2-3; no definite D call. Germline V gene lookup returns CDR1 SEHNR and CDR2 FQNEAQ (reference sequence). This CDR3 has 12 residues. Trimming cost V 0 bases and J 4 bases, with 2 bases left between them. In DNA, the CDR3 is TGTGCCAGCAGCTTAGCGGCAGATACGCAGTATTTT. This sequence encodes CASSLAADTQYF.

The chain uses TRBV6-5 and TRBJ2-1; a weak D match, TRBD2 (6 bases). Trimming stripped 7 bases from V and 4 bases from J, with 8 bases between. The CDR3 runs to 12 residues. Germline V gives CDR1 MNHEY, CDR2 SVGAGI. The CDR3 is CASTGRYNEQFF. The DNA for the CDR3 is TGTGCCAGCACGGGGAGGTACAATGAGCAGTTCTTC.

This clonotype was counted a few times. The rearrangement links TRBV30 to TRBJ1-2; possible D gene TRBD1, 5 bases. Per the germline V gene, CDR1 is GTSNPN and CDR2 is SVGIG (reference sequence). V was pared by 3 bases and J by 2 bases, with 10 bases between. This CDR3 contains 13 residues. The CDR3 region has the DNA TGTGCCTGGAGACCGGGGGAGAACTATGGCTACACCTTC. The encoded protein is CAWRPGENYGYTF.

DNA for the CDR3: TGTGCCACCAGCAGAGGCATACAGGGGGCGAGTGGCTACACCTTC. Protein product: CATSRGIQGASGYTF. V gene TRBV15 combines with J gene TRBJ1-2; the match to TRBD1 covers 9 bases. The CDR3 length is 15 residues. Trimming cost V 1 base and J 7 bases; bases outside gene matches: 7. Germline values: CDR1 LNHNV, CDR2 YYDKDF (reference sequence).

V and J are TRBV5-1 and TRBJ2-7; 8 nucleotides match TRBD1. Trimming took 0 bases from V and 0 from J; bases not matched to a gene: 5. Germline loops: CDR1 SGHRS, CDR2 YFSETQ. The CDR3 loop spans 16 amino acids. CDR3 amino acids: CASSLAVDRVSYEQYF. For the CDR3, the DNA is TGCGCCAGCAGCTTGGCCGTGGACAGGGTCTCCTACGAGCAGTACTTC.

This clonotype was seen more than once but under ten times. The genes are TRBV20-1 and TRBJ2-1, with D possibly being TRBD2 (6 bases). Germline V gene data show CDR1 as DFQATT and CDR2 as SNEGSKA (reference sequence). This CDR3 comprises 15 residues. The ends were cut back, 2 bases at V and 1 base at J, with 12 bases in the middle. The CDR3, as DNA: TGCAGTGCTAGACCCACCCGGGAGTCCTACAATGAGCAGTTCTTC. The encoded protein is CSARPTRESYNEQFF.

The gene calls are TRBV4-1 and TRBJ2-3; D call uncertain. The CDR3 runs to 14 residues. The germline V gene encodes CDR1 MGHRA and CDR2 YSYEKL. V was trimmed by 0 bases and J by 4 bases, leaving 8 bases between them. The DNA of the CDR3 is TGCGCCAGCAGCCAAGATGACCTCGCAGATACGCAGTATTTT. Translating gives CASSQDDLADTQYF.

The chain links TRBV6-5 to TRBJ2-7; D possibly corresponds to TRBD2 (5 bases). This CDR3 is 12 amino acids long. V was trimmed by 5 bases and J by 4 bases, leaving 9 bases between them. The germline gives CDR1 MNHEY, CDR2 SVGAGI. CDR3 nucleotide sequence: TGTGCCAGCAGTGTTCGAGGGTACGAGCAGTACTTC. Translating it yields CASSVRGYEQYF.

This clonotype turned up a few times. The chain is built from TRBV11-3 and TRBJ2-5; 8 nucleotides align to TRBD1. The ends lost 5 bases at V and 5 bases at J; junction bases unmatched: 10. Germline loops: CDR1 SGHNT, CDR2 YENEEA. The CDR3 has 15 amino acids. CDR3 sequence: CASSPRDRGRETQYF. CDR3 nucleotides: TGTGCCAGCAGCCCAAGAGACAGGGGCCGGGAGACCCAGTACTTC.

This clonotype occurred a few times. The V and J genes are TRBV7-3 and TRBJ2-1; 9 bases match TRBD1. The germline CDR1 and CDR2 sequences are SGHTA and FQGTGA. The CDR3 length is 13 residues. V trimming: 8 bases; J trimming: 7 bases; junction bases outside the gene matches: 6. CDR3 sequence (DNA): TGTGCCAGCGAGGACAGGGGTAGGAATGAGCAGTTCTTC. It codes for CASEDRGRNEQFF.

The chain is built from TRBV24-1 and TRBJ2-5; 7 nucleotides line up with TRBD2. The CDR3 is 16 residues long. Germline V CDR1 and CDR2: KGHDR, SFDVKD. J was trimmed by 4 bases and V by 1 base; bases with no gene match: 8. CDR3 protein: CATSDFSSGVGETQYF. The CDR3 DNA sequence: TGTGCCACCAGTGATTTTAGCAGCGGGGTAGGAGAGACCCAGTACTTC.

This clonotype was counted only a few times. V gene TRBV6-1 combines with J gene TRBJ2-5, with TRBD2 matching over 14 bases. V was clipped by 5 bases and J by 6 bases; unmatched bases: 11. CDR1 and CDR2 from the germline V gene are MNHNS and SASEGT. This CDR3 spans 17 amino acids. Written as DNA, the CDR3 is TGTGCCAGCAGTACATCCTCTAGGACTAGCGGGAGGCAGACCCAGTACTTC. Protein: CASSTSSRTSGRQTQYF.

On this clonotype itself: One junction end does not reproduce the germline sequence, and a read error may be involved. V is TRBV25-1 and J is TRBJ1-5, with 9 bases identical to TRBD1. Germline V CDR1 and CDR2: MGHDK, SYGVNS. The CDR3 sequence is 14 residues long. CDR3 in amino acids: CASGGQGTYHPQHF. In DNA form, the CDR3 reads TGTGCCAGCGGGGGACAGGGAACCTATCATCCCCAGCATTTT.

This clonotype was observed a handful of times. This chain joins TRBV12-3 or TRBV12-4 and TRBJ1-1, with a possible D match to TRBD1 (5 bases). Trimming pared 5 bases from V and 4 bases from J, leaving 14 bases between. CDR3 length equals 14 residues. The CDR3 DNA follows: TGTGCCAGCAGTATGGGCGGGACGGGCACTGAAGCTTTCTTT. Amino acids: CASSMGGTGTEAFF.

CDR3 DNA sequence: TGTGCCAGCACCATTTCAACCCTCCGCACTGGCTCTGGAAACACCATATATTTT. As protein: CASTISTLRTGSGNTIYF. The rearrangement uses TRBV7-2 and TRBJ1-3, with D unresolved. Germline CDR1 SGHTA, CDR2 FQGNSA. The germline V and J ends were trimmed by 7 bases and 0 bases, with 22 bases remaining between them. CDR3 size: 18 residues.

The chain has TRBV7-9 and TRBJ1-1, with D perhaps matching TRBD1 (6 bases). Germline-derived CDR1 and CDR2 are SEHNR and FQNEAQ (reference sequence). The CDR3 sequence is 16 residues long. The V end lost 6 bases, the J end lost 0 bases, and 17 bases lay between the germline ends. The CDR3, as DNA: TGTGCCAGCAGTCCACTCCGCCAGGGGATGAACACTGAAGCTTTCTTT. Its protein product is CASSPLRQGMNTEAFF.

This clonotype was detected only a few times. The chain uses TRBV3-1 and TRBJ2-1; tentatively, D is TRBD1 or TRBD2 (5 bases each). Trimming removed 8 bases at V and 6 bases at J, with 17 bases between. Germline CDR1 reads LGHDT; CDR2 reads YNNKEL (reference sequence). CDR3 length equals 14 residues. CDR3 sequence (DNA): TGTGCCAGCCCTCCAGAGTGGGACGGCAATGAGCAGTTCTTC. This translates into CASPPEWDGNEQFF.

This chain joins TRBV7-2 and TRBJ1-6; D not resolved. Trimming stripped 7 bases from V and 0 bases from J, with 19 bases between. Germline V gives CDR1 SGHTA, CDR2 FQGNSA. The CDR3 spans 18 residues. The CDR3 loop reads CASITSPGRSSYNSPLHF. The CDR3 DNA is TGTGCCAGCATTACTTCCCCCGGGAGAAGCTCCTATAATTCACCCCTCCACTTT.

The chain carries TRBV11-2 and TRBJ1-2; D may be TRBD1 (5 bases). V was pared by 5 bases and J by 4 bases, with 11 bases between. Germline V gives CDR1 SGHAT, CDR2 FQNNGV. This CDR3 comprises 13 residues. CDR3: CASSPVGGYGYTF. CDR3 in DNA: TGTGCCAGCAGCCCCGTGGGGGGCTATGGCTACACCTTC.

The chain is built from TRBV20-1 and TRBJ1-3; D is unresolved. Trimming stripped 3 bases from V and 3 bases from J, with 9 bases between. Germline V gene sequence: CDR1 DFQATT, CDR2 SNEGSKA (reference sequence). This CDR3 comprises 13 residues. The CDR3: CSARTLGGNTIYF. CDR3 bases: TGCAGTGCTAGGACTTTGGGTGGAAACACCATATATTTT.

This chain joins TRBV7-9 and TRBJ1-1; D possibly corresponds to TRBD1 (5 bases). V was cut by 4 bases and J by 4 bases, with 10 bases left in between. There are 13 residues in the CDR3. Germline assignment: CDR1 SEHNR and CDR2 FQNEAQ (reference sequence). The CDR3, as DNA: TGTGCCAGCAGCTGGGAAGACAGCACTGAAGCTTTCTTT. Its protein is CASSWEDSTEAFF.